This is a list of T cell receptor beta chains from one sample in a study of T-cell memory formation after mild COVID-19. MiXCR, run by TCRdb on the 5' RACE reads, gives a single entry per CDR3 protein. The sample lists approximately 210,000 distinct CDR3 sequences; around 27% were seen once. Sequenced: PBMCs or a T cell subset sorted from them (not recorded which). These receptors were obtained from an adult woman who had mild COVID-19 (a few samples of this study predate the infection). Cell type and time point are not known. The CDR3 runs from the conserved cysteine through the conserved F or W.

>TRBV9|12
CASSDSGNTIYF
>TRBV7-2|16
CASSFGTGGYREKLFF
>TRBV6-1|12
CASSWLNEKLFF
>TRBV6-5|14
CASSSLGGVGELFF
>TRBV5-4|14
CASSARAGQETQYF
>TRBV3-1|16
CASSQVATLAKNIQYF
>TRBV29-1|12
CSVSGQGYEQYF
>TRBV23-1|16
CASSQSRTGGEETQYF
>TRBV7-9|17
CASSPRPGQGYTDTQYF
>TRBV10-3|16
CAISESGQIDTGELFF
>TRBV7-2|15
CASSRDGTNTDTQYF
>TRBV7-9|15
CASSQTGTPVRGYTF
>TRBV3-1|15
CASSLQMTGGDGYTF
>TRBV12-3/TRBV12-4|13
CASRQGSIGEQFF
>TRBV3-1|14
CASSHRTSADTQYF
>TRBV7-3|21
CASSNTLTKNKDRASNQPQHF
>TRBV29-1|13
CSVGTGPNQPQHF
>TRBV7-2|13
CASSLATSYEQYF
>TRBV10-3|14
CAISWTSGVETQYF
>TRBV24-1|12
CATSVETDTQYF